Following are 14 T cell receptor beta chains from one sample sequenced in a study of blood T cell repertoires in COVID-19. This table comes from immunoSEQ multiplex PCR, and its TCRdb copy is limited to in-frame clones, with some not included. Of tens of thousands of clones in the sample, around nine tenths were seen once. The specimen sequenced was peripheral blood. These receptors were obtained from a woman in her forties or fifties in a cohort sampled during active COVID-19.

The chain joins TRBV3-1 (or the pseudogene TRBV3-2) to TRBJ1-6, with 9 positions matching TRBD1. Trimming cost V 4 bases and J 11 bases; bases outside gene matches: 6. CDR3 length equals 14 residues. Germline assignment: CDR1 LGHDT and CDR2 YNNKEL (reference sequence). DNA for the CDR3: TGTGCCAGCAGCCCGGGACAGGGCTTGCCACCCCTCCACTTT. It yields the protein CASSPGQGLPPLHF.

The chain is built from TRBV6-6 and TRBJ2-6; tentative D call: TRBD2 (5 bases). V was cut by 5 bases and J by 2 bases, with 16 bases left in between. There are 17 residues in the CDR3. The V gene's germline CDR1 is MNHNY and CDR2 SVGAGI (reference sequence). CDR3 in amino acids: CASSQWLVGAGANVLTF. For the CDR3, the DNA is TGTGCCAGCAGTCAATGGTTGGTCGGGGCTGGGGCCAACGTCCTGACTTTC.

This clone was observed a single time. The CDR3 DNA sequence: TGTGCCAGCAGCTTAGCGCAGGGGATCACTGAAGCTTTCTTT. Encoded protein: CASSLAQGITEAFF. This sequence joins TRBV7-8 and TRBJ1-1; D might be TRBD1 (6 bases). This CDR3 is 14 amino acids long. The V and J ends lost 0 bases and 4 bases respectively, with 9 bases between them. The germline V gene encodes CDR1 SGHVS and CDR2 FQNEAQ.

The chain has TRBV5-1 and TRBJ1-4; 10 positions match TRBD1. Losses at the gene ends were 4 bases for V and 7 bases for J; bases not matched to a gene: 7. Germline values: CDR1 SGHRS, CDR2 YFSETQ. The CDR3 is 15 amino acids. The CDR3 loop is CASSERQGAAEKLFF. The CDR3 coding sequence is TGCGCCAGCAGCGAAAGACAGGGGGCGGCTGAAAAACTGTTTTTT.

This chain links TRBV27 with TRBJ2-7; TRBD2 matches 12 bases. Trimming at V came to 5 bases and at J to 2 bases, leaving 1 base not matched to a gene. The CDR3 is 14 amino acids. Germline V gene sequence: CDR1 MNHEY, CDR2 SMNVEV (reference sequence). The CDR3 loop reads CASSRTSGAYEQYF. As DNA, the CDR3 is TGTGCCAGCAGTAGGACTAGCGGGGCCTACGAGCAGTACTTC.

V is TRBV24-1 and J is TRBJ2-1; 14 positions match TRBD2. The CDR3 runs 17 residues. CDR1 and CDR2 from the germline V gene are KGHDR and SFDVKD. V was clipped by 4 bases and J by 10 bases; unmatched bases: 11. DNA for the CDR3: TGTGCCACCAGTGACCTCGGGACTAGCGGGAGTCGGAAGGAGCAGTTCTTC. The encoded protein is CATSDLGTSGSRKEQFF.

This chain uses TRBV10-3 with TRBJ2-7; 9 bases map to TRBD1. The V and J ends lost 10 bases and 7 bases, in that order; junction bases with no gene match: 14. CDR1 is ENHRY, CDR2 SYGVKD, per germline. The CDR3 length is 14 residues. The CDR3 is CATQGPGQGREQYF. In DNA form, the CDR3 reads TGTGCCACCCAAGGACCGGGACAGGGTCGGGAGCAGTACTTC.

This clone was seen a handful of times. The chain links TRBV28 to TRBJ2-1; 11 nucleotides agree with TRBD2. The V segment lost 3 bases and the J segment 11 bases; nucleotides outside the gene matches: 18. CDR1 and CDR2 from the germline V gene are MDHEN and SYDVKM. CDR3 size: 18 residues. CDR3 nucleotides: TGTGCCAGCAGTTTGGGGAAACCGGGACTAGCGGAGACAATGAAGCAGTTCTTC. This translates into CASSLGKPGLAETMKQFF.

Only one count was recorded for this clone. This CDR3 is CASSLVQGISGNTIYF. DNA of the CDR3: TGTGCCAGCAGCCTCGTGCAGGGGATCTCTGGAAACACCATATATTTT. J is TRBJ1-3 and V is TRBV3-1 (or the pseudogene TRBV3-2), with a weak D call TRBD1 (6 bases). CDR1 is LGHDT and CDR2 is YNNKEL in the germline V gene (reference sequence). V gave up 4 bases and J gave up 0 bases, with 13 bases separating them. The CDR3 length is 16 residues.

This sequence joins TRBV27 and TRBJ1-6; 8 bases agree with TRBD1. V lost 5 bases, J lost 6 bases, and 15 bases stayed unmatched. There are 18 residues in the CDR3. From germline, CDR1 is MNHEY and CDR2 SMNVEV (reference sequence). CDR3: CASSPGGVGDYRNSPLHF. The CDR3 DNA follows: TGTGCCAGCAGTCCAGGGGGCGTTGGGGATTATCGTAATTCACCCCTCCACTTT.

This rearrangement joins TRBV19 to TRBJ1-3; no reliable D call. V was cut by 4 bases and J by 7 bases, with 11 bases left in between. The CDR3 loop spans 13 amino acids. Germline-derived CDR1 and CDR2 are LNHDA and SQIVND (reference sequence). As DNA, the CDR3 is TGTGCCAGTAGTACACGGTGGGAGAACACCATATATTTT. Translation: CASSTRWENTIYF.

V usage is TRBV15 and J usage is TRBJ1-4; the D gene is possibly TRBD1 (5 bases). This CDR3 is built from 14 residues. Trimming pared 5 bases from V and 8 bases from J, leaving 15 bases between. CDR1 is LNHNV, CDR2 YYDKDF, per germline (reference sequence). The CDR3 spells CATSAPGGGEKLFF. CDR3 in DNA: TGTGCCACCAGCGCCCCGGGGGGTGGCGAAAAACTGTTTTTT.

CDR3 nucleotide sequence: TGTGCCAGCAGCCCCGGGACAGGGAAAAACAATGAGCAGTTCTTC. Translation: CASSPGTGKNNEQFF. The V gene is TRBV27, the J gene TRBJ2-1; TRBD1 matches 9 bases. The CDR3 runs 15 residues. Germline assignment: CDR1 MNHEY and CDR2 SMNVEV (reference sequence). V lost 6 bases, J lost 5 bases, and 8 bases stayed unmatched.

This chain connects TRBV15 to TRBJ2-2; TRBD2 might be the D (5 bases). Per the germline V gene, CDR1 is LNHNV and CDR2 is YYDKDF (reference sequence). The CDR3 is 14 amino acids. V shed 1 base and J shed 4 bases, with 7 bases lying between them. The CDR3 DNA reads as TGTGCCACCAGCAGAGGGCGGGTCACCGGGGAGCTGTTTTTT. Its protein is CATSRGRVTGELFF.